Sequencing of this T cell receptor beta chain was carried out in a study of control samples from healthy donors and cancer patients. The sample holds one count of this clone. Other DNA sequences in the same sample also yield this CDR3. Profiling relied on immunoSEQ multiplex PCR, and the TCRdb table lists in-frame clones only, not all of them. The profile shows more than 85,000 clones, about four fifths of them singletons. The sequence was collected from a woman aged 50 to 60 in good health. Sequencing input: blood.

CDR3 sequence: CASSHRGGSGNTIYF. CDR3 coding DNA: TGTGCCAGCAGCCACAGGGGTGGCTCTGGAAACACCATATATTTT. The rearrangement links TRBV3-1 (or the pseudogene TRBV3-2) to TRBJ1-3, with D possibly matching TRBD1 (6 bases). Deletions cut 3 bases from V and 0 bases from J, with 9 bases between. Germline CDR1 LGHDT, CDR2 YNNKEL (reference sequence). CDR3 length equals 15 residues.